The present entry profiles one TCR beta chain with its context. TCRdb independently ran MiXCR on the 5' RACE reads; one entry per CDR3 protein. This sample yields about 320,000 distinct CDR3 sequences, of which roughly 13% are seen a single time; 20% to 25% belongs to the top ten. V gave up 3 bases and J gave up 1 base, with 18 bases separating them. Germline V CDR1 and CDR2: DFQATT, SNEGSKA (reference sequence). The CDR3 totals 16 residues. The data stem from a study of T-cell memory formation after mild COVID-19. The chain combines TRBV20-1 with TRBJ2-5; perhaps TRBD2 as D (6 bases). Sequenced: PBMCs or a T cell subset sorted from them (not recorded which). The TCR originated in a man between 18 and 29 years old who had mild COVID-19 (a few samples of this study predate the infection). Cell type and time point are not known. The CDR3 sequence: CSASTATSPVQETQYF. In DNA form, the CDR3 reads TGCAGTGCTAGTACGGCTACTAGCCCCGTCCAAGAGACCCAGTACTTC.